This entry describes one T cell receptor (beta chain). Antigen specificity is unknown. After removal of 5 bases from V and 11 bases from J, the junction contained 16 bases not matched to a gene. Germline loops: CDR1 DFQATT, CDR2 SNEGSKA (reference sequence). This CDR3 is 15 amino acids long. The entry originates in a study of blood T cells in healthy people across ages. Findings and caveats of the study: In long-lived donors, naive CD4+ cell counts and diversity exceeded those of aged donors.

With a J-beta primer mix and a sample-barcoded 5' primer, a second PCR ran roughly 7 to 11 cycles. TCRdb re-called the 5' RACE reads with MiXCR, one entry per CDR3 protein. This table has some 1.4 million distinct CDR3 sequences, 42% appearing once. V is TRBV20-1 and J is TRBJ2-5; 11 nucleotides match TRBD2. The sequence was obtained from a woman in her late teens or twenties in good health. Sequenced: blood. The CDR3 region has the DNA TGCAGTGCTTGGACTAGCGGGTACGACGGGGATGAGCAGTACTTC. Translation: CSAWTSGYDGDEQYF.